The entry that follows covers one T cell receptor beta chain sequence. Its matching antigen is unknown. This entry is derived from a study of graft-versus-host responses after intestinal transplantation. Germline lookup yields CDR1 MNHEY and CDR2 SMNVEV (reference sequence). V was shortened by 5 bases and J by 0 bases, with 8 bases between the two germline ends. This CDR3 has 13 amino acids. Method: immunoSEQ multiplex PCR; TCRdb's copy keeps in-frame clones and lacks some. The top ten hold roughly 0.5% of the sample, which has fewer than 120,000 clones, around 95% seen once. The source of this sequence is a human donor who received an intestinal transplant. This sample comprised unstimulated CD8+ T cells sorted from spleen or lymph node cells, obtained before intestinal transplant. The gene calls are TRBV27 and TRBJ2-7; D uncertain. This CDR3 reads CASSQGFSYEQYF. The CDR3, as DNA: TGTGCCAGCAGTCAAGGGTTCTCCTACGAGCAGTACTTC.